This entry is about one T cell receptor (beta chain). This sample was included in a study of OX40 agonist ivuxolimab in advanced cancers. The data were produced by immunoSEQ multiplex PCR, yet TCRdb's version contains in-frame clones alone and is incomplete. This table holds tens of thousands of clones, about 86% found once. The germline V gene encodes CDR1 MGHRA and CDR2 YSYEKL. The CDR3 contains 18 residues. Trimming at V came to 4 bases and at J to 2 bases, leaving 13 bases not matched to a gene. Material: CD4+ or CD8+ T cells sorted from blood, obtained in a trial of the OX40 agonist ivuxolimab. V and J are TRBV4-1 and TRBJ2-1, with 8 bases lining up with TRBD2. The TCR was taken from an adult with an advanced solid tumor such as melanoma, head and neck, liver or kidney cancer. CDR3 in amino acids: CASSPIPGRASTYNEQFF. For the CDR3, the DNA is TGCGCCAGCAGCCCCATACCCGGGAGGGCCTCGACCTACAATGAGCAGTTCTTC.